The rows below give T cell receptor beta chains drawn from one sample of a study of Ad26.COV2.S vaccination and SARS-CoV-2 variants. Sequencing used immunoSEQ multiplex PCR; TCRdb keeps in-frame clones, though not all of them. The sample has about 320,000 clones, approximately 86% seen once. Sequenced here: peripheral blood, sampled in a trial of Ad26.COV2.S vaccine versus placebo. The source is a person between 18 and 65 years old who received the Ad26.COV2.S COVID-19 vaccine or a placebo. Each CDR3 is given with its conserved first and last residue. D genes are given only for firm matches. Only part of the rows carry a size: once, few, many, or a class if the clone is expanded.

clone size	V gene	D gene	J gene	CDR3 protein	CDR3 DNA
.	TRBV2	.	TRBJ1-5	CASSELGGYQPQHF	TGTGCCAGCAGTGAACTGGGGGGCTATCAGCCCCAGCATTTT
.	TRBV30	.	TRBJ1-2	CAWNAGHDYGYTF	TGTGCCTGGAACGCGGGACACGACTATGGCTACACCTTC
.	TRBV7-3	.	TRBJ1-6	CASSLRGSSYNSPLHF	TGTGCCAGCAGCTTACGAGGGAGCTCCTATAATTCACCCCTCCACTTT
medium-sized	TRBV4-2	TRBD1	TRBJ1-6	CASSQDTGQGGSPLHF	TGTGCCAGCAGCCAAGATACGGGACAGGGCGGATCACCCCTCCACTTT
.	TRBV6-2/TRBV6-3	.	TRBJ2-2	CASSRDSTANTGELFF	TGTGCCAGCAGCCGCGACTCCACCGCGAACACCGGGGAGCTGTTTTTT
.	TRBV9	.	TRBJ1-1	CASSVDSLGTEAFF	TGTGCCAGCAGCGTAGACTCCCTGGGGACTGAAGCTTTCTTT
few	TRBV5-5	TRBD1	TRBJ2-1	CASSGGQGYNEQFF	TGTGCCAGCAGCGGGGGACAGGGCTACAATGAGCAGTTCTTC
.	TRBV7-3	TRBD1	TRBJ2-7	CASSPGTGILYEQYF	TGTGCCAGCAGCCCCGGGACAGGGATTCTTTACGAGCAGTACTTC
once	TRBV10-3	TRBD2	TRBJ2-1	CAIGRLAGEEEQFF	TGTGCCATCGGCAGGCTAGCGGGGGAGGAGGAGCAGTTCTTC
once	TRBV24-1	.	TRBJ2-7	CATLGRPSYEQYF	TGTGCCACCCTAGGGAGACCCTCCTACGAGCAGTACTTC
few	TRBV19	.	TRBJ1-1	CATGGEGGEAFF	TGTGCCACGGGAGGGGAGGGAGGTGAAGCTTTCTTT
many	TRBV11-2	TRBD2	TRBJ2-7	CASSSERLATYEQYF	TGTGCCAGCAGCTCGGAGCGACTAGCTACCTACGAGCAGTACTTC
.	TRBV7-9	.	TRBJ1-1	CASSLDGVRAFF	TGTGCCAGCAGCTTAGATGGGGTCAGGGCTTTCTTT
.	TRBV4-3	.	TRBJ1-2	CASSQVYGWGGAEGGYTF	TGCGCCAGCAGCCAAGTCTACGGGTGGGGAGGGGCCGAGGGTGGCTACACCTTC
.	TRBV12-3/TRBV12-4	.	TRBJ1-6	CASSPGTSSPLHF	TGTGCCAGCAGTCCCGGGACTTCATCACCCCTCCACTTT
.	TRBV30	.	TRBJ2-7	CAWRTGDLTLYEQYF	TGTGCCTGGAGGACAGGAGACCTTACCTTATACGAGCAGTACTTC
.	TRBV2	.	TRBJ1-2	CASSERGRANYGYTF	TGTGCCAGCAGTGAGAGAGGCAGGGCTAACTATGGCTACACCTTC
.	TRBV7-2	.	TRBJ2-7	CASSLTQAAYEQYF	TGTGCCAGCAGCTTAACCCAAGCGGCCTACGAGCAGTACTTC
.	TRBV2	.	TRBJ2-7	CASSQGTYEQYF	TGTGCCAGCAGTCAAGGGACCTACGAGCAGTACTTC
.	TRBV5-1	.	TRBJ1-1	CASSLAYEARGTEAFF	TGCGCCAGCAGCTTGGCCTACGAGGCACGGGGAACTGAAGCTTTCTTT
.	TRBV5-8	.	TRBJ1-1	CASSLMGGVTEAFF	TGTGCCAGCAGCTTGATGGGGGGAGTCACTGAAGCTTTCTTT
.	TRBV5-4	.	TRBJ2-4	CASSLGDFQNIQYF	TGTGCCAGCAGCTTGGGGGACTTCCAAAACATTCAGTACTTC
.	TRBV19	.	TRBJ2-1	CASSRGGAQTYNEQFF	TGTGCCAGTAGTAGGGGCGGGGCTCAAACCTACAATGAGCAGTTCTTC
.	TRBV5-1	.	TRBJ2-7	CASSFQGSHSYEQYF	TGCGCCAGCAGCTTTCAAGGGTCCCACTCCTACGAGCAGTACTTC
.	TRBV27	.	TRBJ1-6	CASSFLGGDSPLHF	TGTGCCAGCAGTTTTTTGGGGGGAGATTCACCCCTCCACTTT